This entry is about one T cell receptor (beta chain). Donors in Cohort 3 counted as recovered after two negative PCRs, clearance, or symptom resolution. This record belongs to a study of blood T cell repertoires in COVID-19. The wider study: Samples of COVID-19 (acute and convalescent) were obtained from the United States, Italy and Spain. T cells, B-cell-depleted T cells, or PBMCs supplied cDNA or gDNA.

In the study's own analysis: Amplified reference gene primers provided the basis for estimating nucleated cell counts. Some clones are missing from TCRdb's copy, which holds only in-frame ones; the method was immunoSEQ multiplex PCR. V and J calls and clone size are those listed in that table; D and trimming were worked out from the DNA. The table shows 160,000 or so clones, with more than 75% occurring only once. V was clipped by 5 bases and J by 10 bases, with 13 bases between them. The CDR3 runs to 11 residues. The germline gives CDR1 GTSNPN, CDR2 SVGIG (reference sequence). The TCR sequence derives from a man aged 35-49 years who had recovered from COVID-19. Sequencing was done on a sample of PBMCs or T cells enriched from blood (not recorded which). The chain is built from TRBV30 and TRBJ2-3, with a tentative D call TRBD1 (7 bases). This CDR3 is CAWAGQGAQYF. CDR3 DNA sequence: TGTGCCTGGGCGGGGCAGGGGGCGCAGTATTTT. The variable domain in full, completed from reference TRBV30 and TRBJ2-3, reads SQTIHQWPATLVQPVGSPLSLECTVEGTSNPNLYWYRQAAGRGLQLLFYSVGIGQISSEVPQNLSASRPQDRQFILSSKKLLLSDSGFYLCAWAGQGAQYFGPGTRLTVL.